Listed below are T cell receptor beta chains from one sample, sequenced in a study of shared clonotypes between healthy human individuals. The assay was immunoSEQ multiplex PCR, and TCRdb's table has in-frame clones only and misses some. The data contain 2 million to 2.5 million clones, over 85% of them seen just once; the ten biggest clones take up 0.13%. The sequenced material came from naive CD4+ T cells sorted from blood. Source of these receptors: a man aged 18 to 30 in good health. CDR3s include the opening cysteine and the closing phenylalanine or tryptophan. A D gene is named only where the DNA matches it firmly. Rows may omit the clone size; those that give it use once, few, many or a size class.

abundance	j_gene	d_gene	v_gene	CDR3aa	CDR3nt
-	TRBJ1-2	-	TRBV4-3	CASSQQGTSYGYTF	TGCGCCAGCAGCCAACAAGGGACAAGCTATGGCTACACCTTC
once	TRBJ2-7	-	TRBV6-5	CASSYSGRSSYEQYF	TGTGCCAGCAGTTACTCAGGTCGTTCCTCCTACGAGCAGTACTTC
-	TRBJ2-1	-	TRBV5-1	CASSLAVNQPPEQFF	TGCGCCAGCAGCTTGGCCGTAAATCAGCCCCCTGAGCAGTTCTTC
-	TRBJ2-2	-	TRBV2	CASKAGILTGELFF	TGTGCCAGCAAGGCAGGGATCCTCACCGGGGAGCTGTTTTTT
-	TRBJ1-4	-	TRBV6-1	CASSEGGADEKLFF	TGTGCCAGCAGTGAAGGGGGGGCGGATGAAAAACTGTTTTTT
-	TRBJ2-1	-	TRBV6-5	CASSSPKSGEQFF	TGTGCCAGCAGTTCCCCCAAGTCAGGGGAGCAGTTCTTC
-	TRBJ2-1	-	TRBV10-3	CAISGTPDNEQFF	TGTGCCATCAGTGGGACCCCCGACAATGAGCAGTTCTTC
-	TRBJ1-5	TRBD1	TRBV6-6	CASSQGGTDNQPQHF	TGTGCCAGCAGCCAGGGGGGGACAGATAATCAGCCCCAGCATTTT
-	TRBJ1-2	TRBD1	TRBV5-1	CASSPQGEAYGYTF	TGCGCCAGCAGCCCACAGGGGGAAGCCTATGGCTACACCTTC
-	TRBJ2-2	-	TRBV27	CASSLHRDSGPPGELFF	TGTGCCAGCAGTCTTCACCGGGACAGCGGGCCTCCAGGGGAGCTGTTTTTT
-	TRBJ2-3	-	TRBV7-8	CASSLARTTDTQYF	TGTGCCAGCAGCTTAGCGAGGACCACAGATACGCAGTATTTT
-	TRBJ2-5	-	TRBV15	CATSRVIARGQETQYF	TGTGCCACCAGCAGAGTTATCGCCAGGGGCCAAGAGACCCAGTACTTC
-	TRBJ2-5	-	TRBV10-2	CASSEMTDYRETQYF	TGCGCCAGCAGTGAGATGACAGACTACCGGGAGACCCAGTACTTC
-	TRBJ1-1	TRBD1	TRBV7-8	CASFRFTRQGNTEAFF	TGTGCCAGCTTCCGCTTTACTAGACAGGGGAACACTGAAGCTTTCTTT
-	TRBJ2-5	-	TRBV18	CASSPNAGGGETQYF	TGTGCCAGCTCACCTAACGCAGGGGGAGGTGAGACCCAGTACTTC
-	TRBJ2-1	-	TRBV10-1	CASSESSHEQFF	TGCGCCAGCAGTGAGTCAAGCCATGAGCAGTTCTTC
-	TRBJ1-1	-	TRBV6-5	CASSYRGLGNTEAFF	TGTGCCAGCAGTTACCGGGGGCTGGGAAACACTGAAGCTTTCTTT
-	TRBJ2-1	TRBD2	TRBV5-1	CASTLLAGGHNEQFF	TGCGCCAGCACCCTACTAGCGGGGGGCCACAATGAGCAGTTCTTC
-	TRBJ1-3	-	TRBV18	CASSPSVTGNTIYF	TGTGCCAGCTCACCATCTGTGACAGGAAACACCATATATTTT
-	TRBJ2-7	TRBD2	TRBV15	CATSRDHSPGGYEQYF	TGTGCCACCAGCAGAGATCACTCCCCGGGAGGCTACGAGCAGTACTTC
-	TRBJ2-2	TRBD2	TRBV27	CASSRLAGRDTGELFF	TGTGCCAGCAGCAGACTAGCGGGGAGGGACACCGGGGAGCTGTTTTTT
-	TRBJ1-6	-	TRBV27	CASSIIGSPLHF	TGTGCCAGCAGTATAATTGGGTCACCCCTCCACTTT
-	TRBJ1-3	-	TRBV6-6	CASSPTPGATIYF	TGTGCCAGCAGTCCTACACCGGGAGCCACCATATATTTT
-	TRBJ2-5	TRBD2	TRBV7-2	CASSFGGGSQETQYF	TGTGCCAGCAGCTTCGGCGGGGGGTCCCAAGAGACCCAGTACTTC
-	TRBJ1-1	-	TRBV6-1	CASSGSLPEAFF	TGTGCCAGCAGTGGCTCTTTACCTGAAGCTTTCTTT
-	TRBJ2-1	-	TRBV7-2	CASSLAWANEQFF	TGTGCCAGCAGCTTAGCTTGGGCCAATGAGCAGTTCTTC
-	TRBJ2-3	-	TRBV19	CASSLGITSTDTQYF	TGTGCCAGTAGTTTGGGCATAACTAGCACAGATACGCAGTATTTT
-	TRBJ2-7	TRBD2	TRBV2	CASIGLGLAGYEQYF	TGTGCCAGCATTGGTTTGGGACTAGCGGGATACGAGCAGTACTTC
-	TRBJ1-5	-	TRBV6-1	CASSERQPQHF	TGTGCCAGCAGTGAACGCCAGCCCCAGCATTTT
-	TRBJ2-1	TRBD2	TRBV5-6	CASSWSLAGNYNEQFF	TGTGCCAGCAGCTGGTCACTAGCGGGTAACTACAATGAGCAGTTCTTC
-	TRBJ2-3	-	TRBV5-8	CASSLWRANTDTQYF	TGTGCCAGCAGCTTGTGGCGGGCTAATACAGATACGCAGTATTTT
-	TRBJ1-2	-	TRBV10-3	CAISEPDQFYTF	TGTGCCATCAGTGAGCCCGACCAGTTCTACACCTTC
-	TRBJ2-7	-	TRBV6-6	CASWDWGGASYEQYF	TGTGCCAGCTGGGACTGGGGCGGGGCCTCCTACGAGCAGTACTTC
-	TRBJ1-5	TRBD1	TRBV7-9	CASSSGQGSGQPQHF	TGTGCCAGCAGCTCAGGACAGGGGAGTGGGCAGCCCCAGCATTTT